This TCR beta chain was identified in a study of blood T cell repertoires in COVID-19. Some clones are missing from TCRdb's copy, which holds only in-frame ones; the method was immunoSEQ multiplex PCR. The sample gives 250,000 to 300,000 clones, more than 75% of which show up once; 5.2% is in the top ten. Trimming shortened V by 6 bases and J by 7 bases, and 16 bases separated the two germline ends. The CDR3 sequence is 13 residues long. Germline lookup yields CDR1 SGHAT and CDR2 FQNNGV. The chain is built from TRBV11-2 and TRBJ2-7; D is possibly TRBD1 (7 bases). The sequence derives from a woman aged 55-69 years with COVID-19, enrolled during active disease. Sequencing was performed on peripheral blood. The CDR3 DNA sequence: TGTGCCAGCAGGGCGGGGACAGAGGGTGAGCAGTACTTC. The encoded protein is CASRAGTEGEQYF.